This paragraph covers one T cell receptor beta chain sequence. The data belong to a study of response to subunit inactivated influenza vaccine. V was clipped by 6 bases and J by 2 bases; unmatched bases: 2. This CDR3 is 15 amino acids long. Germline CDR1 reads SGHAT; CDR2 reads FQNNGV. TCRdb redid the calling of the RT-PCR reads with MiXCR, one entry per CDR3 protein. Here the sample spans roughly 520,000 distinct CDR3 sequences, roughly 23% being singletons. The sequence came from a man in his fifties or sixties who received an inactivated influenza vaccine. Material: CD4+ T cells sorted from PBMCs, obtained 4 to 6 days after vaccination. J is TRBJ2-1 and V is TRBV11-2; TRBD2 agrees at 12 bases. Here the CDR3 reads CASRSSGGAYNEQFF. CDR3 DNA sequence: TGTGCCAGCAGATCTAGCGGGGGGGCCTACAATGAGCAGTTCTTC.